This TCR beta chain is from a study of blood T cells in healthy people across ages. The sample holds a few counts of this clonotype. Its target is not known. Points from the study as a whole: Estimated diversity across one million T cells was deemed an underestimate.

A sample-barcoded 5' primer and a J-beta primer mix were used in a second PCR of roughly 7 to 11 cycles. TCRdb called the 5' RACE reads again in MiXCR, with one record for every CDR3 protein. Of 850,000 to 1,100,000 distinct CDR3 sequences listed, about two fifths were seen once; the top ten hold less than 15%. CDR1 KGHDR and CDR2 SFDVKD come from the germline V gene. This CDR3 is 15 amino acids long. V lost 3 bases, J lost 8 bases, and 8 bases stayed unmatched. The source of this sequence is a man aged 18 to 35 in good health. The specimen sequenced was blood. The V gene is TRBV24-1, the J gene TRBJ2-1; 8 bases match TRBD1. The CDR3 here is CATSDNGQGSHEQFF. The CDR3 DNA is TGTGCCACCAGTGATAACGGACAGGGAAGCCATGAGCAGTTCTTC.